These T cell receptor beta chains were read from a single sample in a study of blood T cell repertoires in COVID-19. Measured with immunoSEQ multiplex PCR; TCRdb has only the in-frame clones, and not every one. The sample lists 200,000 to 300,000 clones, approximately 78% seen once, with 3.4% in the top ten. The specimen sequenced was peripheral blood. The receptors shown here come from a woman aged 18-30 years with acute or convalescent COVID-19. The CDR3 runs from the conserved cysteine through the conserved F or W. The order of the fields is clone size, J gene, V gene, D gene, CDR3 DNA, CDR3 protein. The D gene is left open where the match is weak. Only some rows state a clone size, as once, few, many or a class for expanded clones.

few TRBJ2-1 TRBV6-5 - TGTGCCAGCATGGAGCGGGCGGTAAGGAGGCAGTTCTTC CASMERAVRRQFF
once TRBJ2-7 TRBV7-9 - TGTGCCAGCAGCCGTCTTCCCTACGAGCAGTACTTC CASSRLPYEQYF
- TRBJ2-3 TRBV7-9 - TGTGCCAGCAGCTTAACCTCGGCGGGAGATACGCAGTATTTT CASSLTSAGDTQYF
- TRBJ2-7 TRBV30 - TGTGCCTGGAGTGTACAGCAGGATACCTACGAGCAGTACTTC CAWSVQQDTYEQYF
- TRBJ2-1 TRBV14 - TGTGCCAGCAGCCAAGATGTAACCTTTGTGGCTGAGCAGTTCTTC CASSQDVTFVAEQFF
- TRBJ2-1 TRBV9 - TGTGCCAGCAGCGTAGGGGGCGGGGTGGGCTCCTACAATGAGCAGTTCTTC CASSVGGGVGSYNEQFF
- TRBJ2-3 TRBV18 TRBD2 TGTGCCAGCTCACCAACAGGGACTAGCGGGAGAGGAGAGAGCACAGATACGCAGTATTTT CASSPTGTSGRGESTDTQYF
- TRBJ1-1 TRBV6-5 - TGTGCCAGCCGTCAATCCTATCAGGGAGGTACTGAAGCTTTCTTT CASRQSYQGGTEAFF
- TRBJ2-2 TRBV24-1 - TGTGCCACCAGTGATCAGTTGTTACCCGGGGAGCTGTTTTTT CATSDQLLPGELFF
- TRBJ2-7 TRBV7-7 TRBD1 TGTGCTAGCAGCTTAGCCACAGGGGGAACCTACGAGCAGTACTTC CASSLATGGTYEQYF
- TRBJ1-1 TRBV18 TRBD1 TGTGCCAGCTCACCTCGGACAGGGGGCGAGGGCACTGAAGCTTTCTTT CASSPRTGGEGTEAFF
- TRBJ2-7 TRBV4-3 TRBD1 TGCGCCAGCAGCCACTGGACAGGGGGCTACGAGCAGTACTTC CASSHWTGGYEQYF
- TRBJ2-3 TRBV25-1 TRBD2 TGTGCCAGCATATCCCCACGTAGCGGGAGTGGGACGGATACGCAGTATTTT CASISPRSGSGTDTQYF
- TRBJ1-2 TRBV12-5 - TGTGCTAGTGGTTTCGCCCCAGGGTCCTCTACCTATGGCTACACCTTC CASGFAPGSSTYGYTF
- TRBJ1-4 TRBV12-3/TRBV12-4 - TGTGCCAGCACCTACCGCGCTAATGAAAAACTGTTTTTT CASTYRANEKLFF
- TRBJ2-7 TRBV7-2 TRBD2 TGTGCCAGCAGCCTTCCCTGGGATAGCGGGAGCTCCTACGAGCAGTACTTC CASSLPWDSGSSYEQYF
- TRBJ1-2 TRBV6-5 - TGTGCCAGCAGTTACTTCGGGGGTGGCTACACCTTC CASSYFGGGYTF
- TRBJ2-1 TRBV9 TRBD2 TGTGCCAGCAGCGTAGAGGAGACTAGCGCTTACAATGAGCAGTTCTTC CASSVEETSAYNEQFF
- TRBJ1-2 TRBV19 - TGTGCCAGCAGAAAAACAGGGAGTGGCTACACCTTC CASRKTGSGYTF
- TRBJ1-1 TRBV18 - TGTGCCAGCTCACTTCCGGGAGGGTCCCTGACTGAAGCTTTCTTT CASSLPGGSLTEAFF
few TRBJ1-5 TRBV28 - TGTGCCAGCAGGTGGTCAGGGCCCCATCAGCCCCAGCATTTT CASRWSGPHQPQHF
- TRBJ2-1 TRBV4-3 - TGCGCCAGCAGCCAAGTACCCCGATCGAGTGAGCAGTTCTTC CASSQVPRSSEQFF
- TRBJ2-7 TRBV11-3 - TGTGCCAGCAGCCCGGACAGAGGAACTTCCTACGAGCAGTACTTC CASSPDRGTSYEQYF
- TRBJ1-2 TRBV28 - TGTGCCAGCACCCGGGGGGGGTTGGATGGCTACACCTTC CASTRGGLDGYTF
- TRBJ2-7 TRBV18 TRBD2 TGTGCCAGCTCACCATGGGCCAGCGGGAAGGACTACGAGCAGTACTTC CASSPWASGKDYEQYF
- TRBJ1-1 TRBV27 - TGTGCCAGCCGTAAGGGGGGGCGAGGGGCTTTCTTT CASRKGGRGAFF
- TRBJ2-1 TRBV7-2 TRBD2 TGTGCCAGCAGCACGTCTAGCGGGAGCTTGTCGGGTGAGCAGTTCTTC CASSTSSGSLSGEQFF
- TRBJ2-1 TRBV18 - TGTGCCAGCTCACCGAACGCGGACTACAATGAGCAGTTCTTC CASSPNADYNEQFF
- TRBJ1-1 TRBV7-9 - TGTGCCAGCAGCTTCTTGACGGGGACTGAAGCTTTCTTT CASSFLTGTEAFF
- TRBJ2-7 TRBV6-5 - TGTGCCAGCAGTAGGGCCCCCGATGGGCCGGGGGAGCAGTACTTC CASSRAPDGPGEQYF
- TRBJ1-2 TRBV19 TRBD1 TGTGCCAGTAGTAACCGGACAGGGGGGAACTATGGCTACACCTTC CASSNRTGGNYGYTF
- TRBJ2-1 TRBV4-3 TRBD2 TGCGCCAGCAGCAGCGACCGGACTAGCTTCTACAATGAGCAGTTCTTC CASSSDRTSFYNEQFF
- TRBJ1-1 TRBV18 - TGTGCCAGCTCACAGGAGGGAAGTGGGAACACTGAAGCTTTCTTT CASSQEGSGNTEAFF
- TRBJ2-7 TRBV27 TRBD1 TGTGCCAGCAGGCCGGGACAGGGGTTCCACGAGCAGTACTTC CASRPGQGFHEQYF
- TRBJ1-6 TRBV6-5 TRBD1 TGTGCCAGCAGTTACTCGAACAGGGGCAATTCACCCCTCCACTTT CASSYSNRGNSPLHF
- TRBJ2-7 TRBV10-2 TRBD2 TGCGCCAGCAGTGAGTGGACTAGCGGCGAGCAGTACTTC CASSEWTSGEQYF
- TRBJ1-2 TRBV27 TRBD1 TGTGCCAGCAGCCCCGGGACAGGGACGTACTATGGCTACACCTTC CASSPGTGTYYGYTF
- TRBJ1-2 TRBV10-3 TRBD1 TGTGCCATCAGTGGTTACGGACAGGGAGATATTGGCTACACCTTC CAISGYGQGDIGYTF
few TRBJ2-1 TRBV19 TRBD2 TGTGCCAGTAGCCCTCCGACTAGCGGGAGGTACAATGAGCAGTTCTTC CASSPPTSGRYNEQFF
- TRBJ1-2 TRBV21-1 - TGTGCCAGCACTTATCGGGACACCAACTATGGCTACACCTTC CASTYRDTNYGYTF